Listed below are T cell receptor beta chains from one sample, sequenced in a study of blood T cell repertoires in COVID-19. TCRdb's table, derived via immunoSEQ multiplex PCR, lists solely in-frame clones and lacks some. The sample has 150,000 or so clones, 75% to 90% seen once. Sequencing input: peripheral blood. These receptors all stem from a man in his late teens or twenties with COVID-19, enrolled during active disease. CDR3s include the opening cysteine and the closing phenylalanine or tryptophan. Each record gives: J gene, V gene, D gene, clone size, CDR3 protein, CDR3 DNA. The D gene is left open where the match is weak. Part of the rows lack a size; the others show once, few, many or a class for expanded clones.

TRBJ2-2 TRBV27 - - CASTRPGTGELFF TGTGCCAGCACCCGACCAGGCACCGGGGAGCTGTTTTTT
TRBJ2-7 TRBV7-2 TRBD1 - CASSLVQGDEQYF TGTGCCAGCAGCTTAGTCCAGGGGGACGAGCAGTACTTC
TRBJ2-7 TRBV13 - - CASSLGRAYEQYF TGTGCCAGCAGCTTAGGCAGGGCTTACGAGCAGTACTTC
TRBJ1-1 TRBV6-2/TRBV6-3 - - CASSSLIQGRRTEAFF TGTGCCAGCAGTTCCCTCATACAGGGAAGGCGGACTGAAGCTTTCTTT
TRBJ2-7 TRBV5-3 - - CARRAPEQYF TGTGCCAGAAGAGCTCCCGAGCAGTACTTC
TRBJ1-6 TRBV28 TRBD1 - CASSPPGGRGLSPLHF TGTGCCAGCAGTCCCCCTGGGGGCAGGGGGCTTTCACCCCTCCACTTT
TRBJ2-5 TRBV6-2/TRBV6-3 TRBD2 - CASSYSMSLAEQETQYF TGTGCCAGCAGTTACTCGATGTCCCTAGCGGAGCAAGAGACCCAGTACTTC
TRBJ1-3 TRBV19 - - CASSMPTGFGNTIYF TGTGCCAGTAGTATGCCCACAGGGTTCGGAAACACCATATATTTT
TRBJ2-3 TRBV6-1 TRBD2 - CASSDLLAGLTDTQYF TGTGCCAGCAGTGATTTACTAGCGGGGCTCACAGATACGCAGTATTTT
TRBJ2-7 TRBV10-3 TRBD1 - CAVRDSYEQYF TGTGCCGTCCGGGACAGCTACGAGCAGTACTTC
TRBJ2-7 TRBV11-3 - few CASSASGSSYEQYF TGTGCCAGCAGCGCCTCCGGGAGCTCCTACGAGCAGTACTTC
TRBJ1-2 TRBV9 TRBD1 - CASSVGGTDATSGYTF TGTGCCAGCAGCGTAGGGGGGACAGACGCGACTTCAGGCTACACCTTC
TRBJ2-5 TRBV7-2 - - CASSLWARRGQETQYF TGTGCCAGCAGCTTATGGGCGAGGCGGGGTCAAGAGACCCAGTACTTC
TRBJ1-1 TRBV15 - - CATSSSGHLNTEAFF TGTGCCACCAGCAGCTCGGGACACTTGAACACTGAAGCTTTCTTT
TRBJ1-1 TRBV9 - - CASSGTGLTEAFF TGTGCCAGCAGCGGCACAGGGCTAACTGAAGCTTTCTTT
TRBJ2-1 TRBV2 - - CASSAPDEQFF TGTGCCAGCAGTGCCCCCGATGAGCAGTTCTTC
TRBJ2-3 TRBV15 TRBD2 - CATSSFMREGQYTQYF TGTGCCACCAGCAGCTTCATGCGGGAGGGCCAATATACGCAGTATTTT
TRBJ2-3 TRBV18 TRBD2 - CASSPTSGTDTQYF TGTGCCAGCTCACCGACTAGCGGCACAGATACGCAGTATTTT
TRBJ2-3 TRBV30 - - CAWTQQGYLDTQYF TGTGCCTGGACCCAGCAGGGGTATTTGGATACGCAGTATTTT
TRBJ2-2 TRBV7-3 - few CASSLDSLANTGELFF TGTGCCAGCAGCTTAGACAGCCTCGCGAACACCGGGGAGCTGTTTTTT
TRBJ1-1 TRBV28 - once CASSLKLNTEAFF TGTGCCAGCAGTCTAAAGTTGAACACTGAAGCTTTCTTT
TRBJ2-3 TRBV25-1 TRBD2 - CASSPLGTNPDTQYF TGTGCCAGCAGCCCTCTTGGGACTAACCCAGATACGCAGTATTTT
TRBJ1-1 TRBV2 - - CASSEGGLGLNTEAFF TGTGCCAGCAGTGAGGGGGGTCTCGGGTTGAACACTGAAGCTTTCTTT
TRBJ2-2 TRBV6-6 - - CASSYSRQGGAGELFF TGTGCCAGCAGTTACTCGAGGCAGGGTGGTGCCGGGGAGCTGTTTTTT
TRBJ2-2 TRBV2 - - CASSDGWNTGELFF TGTGCCAGCAGTGACGGTTGGAACACCGGGGAGCTGTTTTTT
TRBJ1-2 TRBV6-5 TRBD1 - CASSTDRGYGYTF TGTGCCAGCAGCACAGACAGGGGCTATGGCTACACCTTC
TRBJ2-5 TRBV7-9 TRBD1 - CASSPDRGQGETQYF TGTGCCAGCAGCCCAGACAGGGGGCAGGGGGAGACCCAGTACTTC
TRBJ1-5 TRBV6-1 - - CASSEALTGNSNQPQHF TGTGCCAGCAGTGAAGCGCTCACAGGGAATAGCAATCAGCCCCAGCATTTT
TRBJ2-5 TRBV27 TRBD1 - CASSQGATQYF TGTGCCAGCAGCCAGGGGGCGACCCAGTACTTC
TRBJ2-7 TRBV7-8 TRBD1 - CASSRGQGAYEQYF TGTGCCAGCAGCCGGGGACAGGGAGCCTACGAGCAGTACTTC
TRBJ2-3 TRBV7-2 TRBD2 - CASSPFTAGGLDTQYF TGTGCCAGCAGCCCCTTTACGGCGGGAGGGCTTGATACGCAGTATTTT
TRBJ2-3 TRBV28 TRBD2 - CASRTTSGRAEDTQYF TGTGCCAGCAGGACGACTAGCGGGAGGGCCGAAGATACGCAGTATTTT
TRBJ1-6 TRBV10-3 - many CAISESLSSPLHF TGTGCCATCAGTGAGTCTTTATCTTCACCCCTCCACTTT
TRBJ1-5 TRBV27 - once CASSPTDGQPQHF TGTGCCAGCAGCCCGACAGACGGTCAGCCCCAGCATTTT
TRBJ1-5 TRBV5-6 TRBD1 few CASSRTGSYQPQHF TGTGCCAGCAGCCGGACAGGTTCTTATCAGCCCCAGCATTTT
TRBJ2-7 TRBV2 - - CASSEVQGPYEQYF TGTGCCAGCAGTGAAGTGCAGGGGCCCTACGAGCAGTACTTC
TRBJ2-7 TRBV5-6 - - CASSLAPEATEQYF TGTGCCAGCAGCTTGGCCCCTGAGGCTACCGAGCAGTACTTC
TRBJ1-2 TRBV27 - - CASSFTGLWGYTF TGTGCCAGCAGTTTCACAGGGCTTTGGGGCTACACCTTC
TRBJ2-1 TRBV29-1 - - CSVRRLHSYNEQFF TGCAGCGTGCGCAGACTACACTCTTACAATGAGCAGTTCTTC
TRBJ2-1 TRBV7-7 TRBD2 - CASSLAGSPYNEQFF TGTGCTAGCAGCTTAGCGGGCAGCCCCTACAATGAGCAGTTCTTC
TRBJ1-3 TRBV29-1 - - CSVEPQDPNTIYF TGCAGCGTTGAACCACAGGACCCGAACACCATATATTTT
TRBJ2-7 TRBV7-2 - - CASSLNWAPSYEQYF TGTGCCAGCAGCTTAAATTGGGCCCCCTCCTACGAGCAGTACTTC
TRBJ2-7 TRBV30 TRBD1 once CAWIRAKTGLRYEQYF TGTGCCTGGATCCGGGCGAAGACAGGGCTTCGGTACGAGCAGTACTTC
TRBJ1-2 TRBV7-2 TRBD1 - CASSLADRGYGYTF TGTGCCAGCAGCTTAGCGGACAGGGGCTATGGCTACACCTTC
TRBJ2-7 TRBV27 TRBD2 - CASSLTSGSYEQYF TGTGCCAGCAGTTTGACTAGCGGGAGTTACGAGCAGTACTTC
TRBJ1-2 TRBV30 - - CAWRRSPPFYGYTF TGTGCCTGGAGAAGGAGCCCCCCCTTCTATGGCTACACCTTC
TRBJ2-3 TRBV9 - - CASSPSGSSTWDTQYF TGTGCCAGCAGCCCCTCCGGGTCTTCGACTTGGGATACGCAGTATTTT
TRBJ2-7 TRBV6-5 - - CASRVQGTRYEQYF TGTGCCAGCAGGGTACAGGGTACCAGGTACGAGCAGTACTTC
TRBJ2-1 TRBV7-2 TRBD2 - CASSSRTSDLGNEQFF TGTGCCAGCAGCTCGAGGACTAGCGATTTGGGCAATGAGCAGTTCTTC
TRBJ2-1 TRBV28 TRBD2 once CASSFLAGDYSLGEQFF TGTGCCAGCAGTTTTCTGGCGGGAGATTATAGTCTTGGTGAGCAGTTCTTC
TRBJ2-1 TRBV6-2/TRBV6-3 TRBD2 - CASSLDVTGTSGKEQFF TGTGCCAGCAGTTTAGACGTTACCGGGACTAGCGGTAAAGAGCAGTTCTTC
TRBJ2-1 TRBV27 - - CASSLSIPSYNEQFF TGTGCCAGCAGTTTATCCATCCCCTCCTACAATGAGCAGTTCTTC
TRBJ2-5 TRBV7-2 TRBD2 - CASSRGGLREETQYF TGTGCCAGCAGTCGCGGGGGTCTCCGGGAAGAGACCCAGTACTTC
TRBJ2-7 TRBV19 TRBD1 - CASSATGAYEQYF TGTGCCAGTAGTGCGACAGGGGCCTACGAGCAGTACTTC
TRBJ2-7 TRBV7-8 - - CASSLGREQYF TGTGCCAGCAGCTTGGGCCGGGAGCAGTACTTC